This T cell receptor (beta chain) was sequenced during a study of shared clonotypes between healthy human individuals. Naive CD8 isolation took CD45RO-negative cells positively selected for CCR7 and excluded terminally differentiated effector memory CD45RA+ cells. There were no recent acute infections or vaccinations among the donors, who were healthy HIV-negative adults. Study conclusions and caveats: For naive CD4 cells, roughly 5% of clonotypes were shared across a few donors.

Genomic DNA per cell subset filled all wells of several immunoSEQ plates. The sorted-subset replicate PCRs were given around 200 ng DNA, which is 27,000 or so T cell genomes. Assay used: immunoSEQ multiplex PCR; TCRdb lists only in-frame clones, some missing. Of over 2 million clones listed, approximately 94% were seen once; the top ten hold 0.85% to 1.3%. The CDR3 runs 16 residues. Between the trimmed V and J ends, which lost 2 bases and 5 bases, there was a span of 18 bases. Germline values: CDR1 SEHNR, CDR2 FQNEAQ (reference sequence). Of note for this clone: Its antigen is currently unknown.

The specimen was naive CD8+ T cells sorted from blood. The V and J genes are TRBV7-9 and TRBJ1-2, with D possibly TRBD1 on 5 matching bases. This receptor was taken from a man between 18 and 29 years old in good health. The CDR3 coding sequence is TGTGCCAGCAGCTTATCTATAACAGGAAGCATTTATGGCTACACCTTC. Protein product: CASSLSITGSIYGYTF.